Sequencing of this T cell receptor (beta chain) was carried out in a study of shared clonotypes between healthy human individuals. Clones were sequenced by immunoSEQ multiplex PCR, and TCRdb holds only the in-frame ones, with some missing. Among approximately 650,000 clones listed, roughly 95% were seen once. Trimming removed 5 bases from V and 3 bases from J; junction bases left unmatched: 6. CDR3 length: 13 residues. Germline V lookup: CDR1 SQVTM, CDR2 ANQGSEA. CD45RO-negative, CCR7-selected cells formed the naive CD8 fraction, which excluded terminally differentiated effector memory CD45RA+ cells.

The origin of this receptor is a woman aged 25 to 39 in good health. This chain joins TRBV29-1 and TRBJ2-7; 8 positions match TRBD1. The sequencing sample was made of naive CD8+ T cells sorted from blood. The chain's CDR3 is CSVQGAGNYEQYF. The CDR3 DNA is TGCAGCGTTCAGGGGGCGGGGAACTACGAGCAGTACTTC.